The clone carrying this T cell receptor beta chain was picked up a small number of times. This record comes from a study of blood T cell repertoires in COVID-19. Study-wide background: COVID-19 samples, acute and convalescent, were from the United States, Italy and Spain. PBMCs, B-cell-depleted T cells, or T cells provided the cDNA or gDNA that made up the material.

CDR3 size: 13 residues. The V end was cut by 1 base, the J end by 5 bases, with 8 bases between. Germline-derived CDR1 and CDR2 are LNHNV and YYDKDF (reference sequence). Participants reported their clinical history, and cohort assignment relied on those reports. Sequencing was performed with immunoSEQ multiplex PCR; in TCRdb, only in-frame clones are kept and a portion is missing. The table has 230,000 or so clones, 70% to 90% seen once. The material sequenced was PBMCs or T cells enriched from blood (not recorded which). J is TRBJ1-1 and V is TRBV15; D is ambiguous. This sequence was found in a woman in her thirties or forties with acute COVID-19. CDR3 DNA sequence: TGTGCCACCAGCAGAGTTGCGGGTACTGAAGCTTTCTTT. Its translation: CATSRVAGTEAFF.